This T cell receptor beta chain is from a study of blood T cells in healthy people across ages. This clonotype came up many times. The antigen remains unidentified. The CDR3 contains 15 residues. V lost 1 base and J 4 bases, leaving 12 bases between the germline ends. Study-level points and caveats: With age, beta diversity per million T cells declined roughly linearly, significantly by approximately 41.

A J-beta primer mix and a sample-barcoded 5' primer were used in a second PCR of roughly 6 to 11 cycles. Each CDR3 protein is one row after TCRdb ran MiXCR on the 5' RACE reads. The repertoire includes 1.5 million to 1.9 million distinct CDR3 sequences, roughly two fifths of them detected once, and 4% sits in the top ten. Sequencing was performed on blood. The clonotype was recovered from a woman under 30 in good health. The chain joins TRBV12-3 or TRBV12-4 to TRBJ2-3; D possibly corresponds to TRBD1 (5 bases). The CDR3 region has the DNA TGTGCCAGCAGTTTAGGCCAGGGTAGGGCAGATACGCAGTATTTT. Amino acids: CASSLGQGRADTQYF.